This T cell receptor beta chain was obtained from a study of blood T cells in healthy people across ages. Overall study results and limits: Naive T cell percentage strongly correlated with TCR beta diversity.

A J-beta primer mix and a sample-barcoded 5' primer were used in a second PCR of about 7 to 12 cycles. The study obtained at least 3 million CDR3-containing paired-end reads from every sample. TCRdb re-analysed the 5' RACE reads in MiXCR, keeping a single row per CDR3 protein. The table shows hundreds of thousands of distinct CDR3 sequences, with 58% occurring only once. This clonotype came up once. The target antigen is unknown. Germline V CDR1 and CDR2: SGDLS, YYNGEE. V was cut by 3 bases and J by 8 bases, with 15 bases left in between. There are 14 residues in the CDR3. The gene calls are TRBV9 and TRBJ2-1, with D perhaps TRBD1 (6 bases). This TCR came from a man aged 25 to 40 in good health. Sequenced input: blood. The CDR3 sequence is CASSGTSQGHEQFF. Written as DNA, the CDR3 is TGTGCCAGCAGCGGGACCAGCCAGGGGCATGAGCAGTTCTTC.